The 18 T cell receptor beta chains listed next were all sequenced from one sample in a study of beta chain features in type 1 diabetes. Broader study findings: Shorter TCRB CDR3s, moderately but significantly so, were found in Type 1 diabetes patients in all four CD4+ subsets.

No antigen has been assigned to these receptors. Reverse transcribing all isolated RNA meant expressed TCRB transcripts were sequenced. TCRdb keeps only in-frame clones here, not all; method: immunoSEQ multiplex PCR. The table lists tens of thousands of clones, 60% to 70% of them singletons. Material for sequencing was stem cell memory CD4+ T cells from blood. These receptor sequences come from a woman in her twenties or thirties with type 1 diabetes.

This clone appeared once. In DNA form, the CDR3 reads TGTGCCAGCAGCCCAGGACAGAGCTACGAGCAGTACTTC. It encodes CASSPGQSYEQYF. The chain has TRBV11-3 and TRBJ2-7; tentatively, D is TRBD1 (6 bases). Trimming pared 5 bases from V and 3 bases from J, leaving 11 bases between. The CDR3 extends over 13 amino acids. From germline, CDR1 is SGHNT and CDR2 YENEEA.

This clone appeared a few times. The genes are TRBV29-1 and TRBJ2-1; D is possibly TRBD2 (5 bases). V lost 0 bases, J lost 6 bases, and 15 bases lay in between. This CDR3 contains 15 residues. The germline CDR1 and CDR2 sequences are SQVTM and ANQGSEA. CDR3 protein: CSVEDVRAGFNEQFF. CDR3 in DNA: TGCAGCGTTGAAGATGTGAGGGCTGGTTTCAATGAGCAGTTCTTC.

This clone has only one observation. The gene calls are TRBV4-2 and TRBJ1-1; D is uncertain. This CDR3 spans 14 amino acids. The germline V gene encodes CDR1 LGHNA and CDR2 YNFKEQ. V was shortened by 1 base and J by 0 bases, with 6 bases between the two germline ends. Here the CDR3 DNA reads TGTGCCAGCAGCCAAGGACTGCTGAACACTGAAGCTTTCTTT. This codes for CASSQGLLNTEAFF.

The CDR3 spells CASSVQGDTEAFF. In DNA, the CDR3 is TGTGCCAGCAGCGTCCAGGGGGACACTGAAGCTTTCTTT. The chain is built from TRBV9 and TRBJ1-1, with 7 positions matching TRBD1. Germline values: CDR1 SGDLS, CDR2 YYNGEE. The ends lost 2 bases at V and 3 bases at J; junction bases unmatched: 1. The length of the CDR3 is 13 residues.

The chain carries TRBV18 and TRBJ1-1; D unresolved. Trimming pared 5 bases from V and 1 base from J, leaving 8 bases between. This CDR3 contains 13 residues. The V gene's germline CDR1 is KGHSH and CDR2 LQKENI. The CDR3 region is CASSGLKNTEAFF. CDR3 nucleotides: TGTGCCAGCTCAGGGCTGAAGAACACTGAAGCTTTCTTT. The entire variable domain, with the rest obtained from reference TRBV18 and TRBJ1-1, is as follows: NAGVMQNPRHLVRRRGQEARLRCSPMKGHSHVYWYRQLPEEGLKFMVYLQKENIIDESGMPKERFSAEFPKEGPSILRIQQVVRGDSAAYFCASSGLKNTEAFFGQGTRLTVV.

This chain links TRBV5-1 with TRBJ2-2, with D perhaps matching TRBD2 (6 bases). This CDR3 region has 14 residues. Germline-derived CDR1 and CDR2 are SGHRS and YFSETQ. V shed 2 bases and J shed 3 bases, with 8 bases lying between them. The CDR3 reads CASSLTSYTGELFF. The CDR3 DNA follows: TGCGCCAGCAGCTTAACTAGCTACACCGGGGAGCTGTTTTTT.

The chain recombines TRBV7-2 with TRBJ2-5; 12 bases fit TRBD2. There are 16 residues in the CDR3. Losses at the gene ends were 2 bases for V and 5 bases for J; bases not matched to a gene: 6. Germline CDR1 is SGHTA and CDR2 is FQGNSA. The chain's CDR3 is CASSLSSGTSGETQYF. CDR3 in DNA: TGTGCCAGCAGCTTATCTTCCGGGACTAGCGGGGAGACCCAGTACTTC.

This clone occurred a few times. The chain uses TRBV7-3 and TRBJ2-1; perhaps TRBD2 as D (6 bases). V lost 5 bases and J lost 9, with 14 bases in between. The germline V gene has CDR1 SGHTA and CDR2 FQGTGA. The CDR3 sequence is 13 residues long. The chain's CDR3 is CASSLGTLSEQFF. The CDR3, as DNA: TGTGCCAGCAGCCTAGGGACTTTAAGTGAGCAGTTCTTC.

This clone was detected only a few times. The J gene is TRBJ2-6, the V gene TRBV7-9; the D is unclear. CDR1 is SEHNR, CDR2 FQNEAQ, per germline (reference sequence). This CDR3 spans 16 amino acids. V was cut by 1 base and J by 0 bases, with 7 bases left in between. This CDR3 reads CASSLDHSSGANVLTF. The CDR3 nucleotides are TGTGCCAGCAGCTTAGATCACAGCTCTGGGGCCAACGTCCTGACTTTC. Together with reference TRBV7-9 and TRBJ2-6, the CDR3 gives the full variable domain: DTGVSQNPRHKITKRGQNVTFRCDPISEHNRLYWYRQTLGQGPEFLTYFQNEAQLEKSRLLSDRFSAERPKGSFSTLEIQRTEQGDSAMYLCASSLDHSSGANVLTFGAGSRLTVL.

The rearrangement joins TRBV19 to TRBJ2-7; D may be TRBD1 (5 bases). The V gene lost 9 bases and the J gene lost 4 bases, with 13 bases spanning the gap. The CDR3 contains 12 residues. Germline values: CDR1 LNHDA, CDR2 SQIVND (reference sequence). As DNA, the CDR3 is TGTGCCAGCCAGGGTGAGAGGTACGAGCAGTACTTC. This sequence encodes CASQGERYEQYF. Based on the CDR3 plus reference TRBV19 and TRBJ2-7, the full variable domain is DGGITQSPKYLFRKEGQNVTLSCEQNLNHDAMYWYRQDPGQGLRLIYYSQIVNDFQKGDIAEGYSVSREKKESFPLTVTSAQKNPTAFYLCASQGERYEQYFGPGTRLTVT.

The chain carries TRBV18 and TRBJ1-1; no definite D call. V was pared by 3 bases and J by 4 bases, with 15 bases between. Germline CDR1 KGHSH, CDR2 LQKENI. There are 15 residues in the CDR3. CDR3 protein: CASSPGVGTGTEAFF. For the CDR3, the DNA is TGTGCCAGCTCACCTGGCGTGGGTACGGGCACTGAAGCTTTCTTT.

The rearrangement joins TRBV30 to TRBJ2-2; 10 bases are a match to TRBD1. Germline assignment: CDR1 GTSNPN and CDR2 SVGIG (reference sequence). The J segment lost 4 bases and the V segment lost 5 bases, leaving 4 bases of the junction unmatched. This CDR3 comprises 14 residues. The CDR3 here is CAWGTGVVTGELFF. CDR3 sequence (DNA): TGTGCCTGGGGGACAGGGGTTGTCACCGGGGAGCTGTTTTTT.

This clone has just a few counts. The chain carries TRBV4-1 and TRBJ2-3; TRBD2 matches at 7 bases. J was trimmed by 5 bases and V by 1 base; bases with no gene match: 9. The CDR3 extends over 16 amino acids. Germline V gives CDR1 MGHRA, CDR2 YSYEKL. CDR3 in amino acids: CASSQGRAGAVDTQYF. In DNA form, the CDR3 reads TGCGCCAGCAGCCAAGGGCGGGCGGGAGCTGTAGATACGCAGTATTTT.

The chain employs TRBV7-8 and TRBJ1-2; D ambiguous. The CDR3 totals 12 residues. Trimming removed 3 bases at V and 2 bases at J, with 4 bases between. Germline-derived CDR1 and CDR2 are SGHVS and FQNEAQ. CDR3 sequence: CASSFRNYGYTF. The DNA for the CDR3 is TGTGCCAGCAGCTTCAGGAACTATGGCTACACCTTC.

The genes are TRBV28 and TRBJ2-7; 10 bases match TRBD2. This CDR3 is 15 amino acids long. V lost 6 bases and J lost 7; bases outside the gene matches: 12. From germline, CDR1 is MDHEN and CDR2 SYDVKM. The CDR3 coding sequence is TGTGCCAGCAGCCTCGGACTAGCGGACCCTAGGGAGCAGTACTTC. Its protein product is CASSLGLADPREQYF.

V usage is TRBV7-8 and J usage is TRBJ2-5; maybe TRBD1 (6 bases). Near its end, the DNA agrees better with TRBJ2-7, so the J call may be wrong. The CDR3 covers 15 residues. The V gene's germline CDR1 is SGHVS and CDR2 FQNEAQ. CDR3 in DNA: TGTGCCAGCAGCTTAGGACAGGCTCACTCCTACGAGCAGTACTTC. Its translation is CASSLGQAHSYEQYF.

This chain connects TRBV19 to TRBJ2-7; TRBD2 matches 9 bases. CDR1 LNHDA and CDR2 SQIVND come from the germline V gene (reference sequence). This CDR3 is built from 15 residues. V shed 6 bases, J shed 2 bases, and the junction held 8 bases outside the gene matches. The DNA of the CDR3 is TGTGCCAGTAGGGTTAGCGGGAGCTTCGCCTACGAGCAGTACTTC. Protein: CASRVSGSFAYEQYF.

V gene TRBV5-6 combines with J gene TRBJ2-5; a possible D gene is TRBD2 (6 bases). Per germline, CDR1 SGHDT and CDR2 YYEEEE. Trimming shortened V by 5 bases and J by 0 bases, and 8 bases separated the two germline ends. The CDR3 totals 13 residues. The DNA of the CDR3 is TGTGCCAGCAGGCAGCGGGACCAAGAGACCCAGTACTTC. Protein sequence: CASRQRDQETQYF.